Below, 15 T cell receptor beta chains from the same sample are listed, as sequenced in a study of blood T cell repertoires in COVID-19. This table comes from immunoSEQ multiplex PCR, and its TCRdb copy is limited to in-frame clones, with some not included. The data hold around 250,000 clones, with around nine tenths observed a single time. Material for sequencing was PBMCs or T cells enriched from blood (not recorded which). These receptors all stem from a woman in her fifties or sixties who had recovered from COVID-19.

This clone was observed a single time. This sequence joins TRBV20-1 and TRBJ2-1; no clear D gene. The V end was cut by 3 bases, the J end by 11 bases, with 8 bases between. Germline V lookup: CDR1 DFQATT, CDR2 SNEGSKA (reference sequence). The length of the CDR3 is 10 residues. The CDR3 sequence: CSASERQQFF. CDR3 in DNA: TGCAGTGCTAGTGAGCGTCAGCAGTTCTTC.

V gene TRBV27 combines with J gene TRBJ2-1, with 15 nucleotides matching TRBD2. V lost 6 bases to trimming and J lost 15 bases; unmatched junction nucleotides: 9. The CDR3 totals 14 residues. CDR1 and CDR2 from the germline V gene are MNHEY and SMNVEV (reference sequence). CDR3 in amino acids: CASSDTGTSGRLFF. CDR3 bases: TGTGCCAGCAGCGATACCGGGACTAGCGGGAGGTTGTTCTTC.

CDR3 DNA: TGTGCCAGCAGCGTGGGACTAGCGGCTACGAACACCGGGGAGCTGTTTTTT. It codes for CASSVGLAATNTGELFF. The J gene is TRBJ2-2, the V gene TRBV9; 11 bases align to TRBD2. The germline V gene has CDR1 SGDLS and CDR2 YYNGEE. V trimming: 2 bases; J trimming: 0 bases; junction bases outside the gene matches: 3. This CDR3 has 17 amino acids.

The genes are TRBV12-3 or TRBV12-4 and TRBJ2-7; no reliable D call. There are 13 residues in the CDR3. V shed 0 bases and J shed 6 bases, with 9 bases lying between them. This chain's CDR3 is CASSLAYSGEQYF. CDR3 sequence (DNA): TGTGCCAGCAGTTTAGCCTACTCCGGCGAGCAGTACTTC.

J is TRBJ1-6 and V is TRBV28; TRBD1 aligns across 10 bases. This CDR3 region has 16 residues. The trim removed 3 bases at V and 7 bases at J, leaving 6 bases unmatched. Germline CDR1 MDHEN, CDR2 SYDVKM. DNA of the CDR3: TGTGCCAGCAGTTTCCCTCGGACAGGGGGAAATTCACCCCTCCACTTT. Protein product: CASSFPRTGGNSPLHF.

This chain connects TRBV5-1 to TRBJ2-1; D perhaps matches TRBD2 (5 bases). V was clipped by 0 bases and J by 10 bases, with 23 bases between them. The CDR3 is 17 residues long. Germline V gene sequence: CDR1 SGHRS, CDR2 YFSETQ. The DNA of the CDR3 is TGCGCCAGCAGCTTGGGTGTTACGCTAGCCGGGTTCGAGGAGCAGTTCTTC. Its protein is CASSLGVTLAGFEEQFF.

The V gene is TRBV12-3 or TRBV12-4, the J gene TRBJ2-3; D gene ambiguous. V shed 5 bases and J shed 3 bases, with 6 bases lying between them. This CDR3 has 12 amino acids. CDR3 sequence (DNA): TGTGCCAGCAGTCCCAGAACAGATACGCAGTATTTT. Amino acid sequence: CASSPRTDTQYF.

The CDR3 DNA is TGCGCCAGCAGCTGGGGAGGGGCTGGGGAGCAGTATTTT. This translates into CASSWGGAGEQYF. The rearrangement uses TRBV5-1 and TRBJ2-3; 7 bases match TRBD2. V lost 3 bases, J lost 11 bases, and 9 bases stayed unmatched. This CDR3 region has 13 residues. Germline V gene sequence: CDR1 SGHRS, CDR2 YFSETQ. The complete variable domain, with remaining parts taken from reference TRBV5-1 and TRBJ2-3, reads KAGVTQTPRYLIKTRGQQVTLSCSPISGHRSVSWYQQTPGQGLQFLFEYFSETQRNKGNFPGRFSGRQFSNSRSEMNVSTLELGDSALYLCASSWGGAGEQYFGPGTRLTVL.

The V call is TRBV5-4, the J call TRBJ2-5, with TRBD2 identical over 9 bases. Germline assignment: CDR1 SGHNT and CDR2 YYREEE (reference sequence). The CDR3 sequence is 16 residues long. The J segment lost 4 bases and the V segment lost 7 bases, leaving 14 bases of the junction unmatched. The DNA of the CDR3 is TGTGCCAGCTCACTCGGCGGGAGGGCCGGGGGAGAGACCCAGTACTTC. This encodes CASSLGGRAGGETQYF.

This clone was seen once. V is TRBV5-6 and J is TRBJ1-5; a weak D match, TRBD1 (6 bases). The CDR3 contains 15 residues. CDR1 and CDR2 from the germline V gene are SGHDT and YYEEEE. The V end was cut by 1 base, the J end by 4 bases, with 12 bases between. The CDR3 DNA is TGTGCCAGCAGCTTGAGGGGGGGTCCAAATCAGCCCCAGCATTTT. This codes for CASSLRGGPNQPQHF.

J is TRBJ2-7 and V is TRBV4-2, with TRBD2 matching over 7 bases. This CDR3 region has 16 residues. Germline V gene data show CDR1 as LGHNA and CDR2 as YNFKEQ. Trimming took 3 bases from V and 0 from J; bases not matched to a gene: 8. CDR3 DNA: TGTGCCAGCAGCCAGGATACTAGCGTAAGCTCCTACGAGCAGTACTTC. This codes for CASSQDTSVSSYEQYF.

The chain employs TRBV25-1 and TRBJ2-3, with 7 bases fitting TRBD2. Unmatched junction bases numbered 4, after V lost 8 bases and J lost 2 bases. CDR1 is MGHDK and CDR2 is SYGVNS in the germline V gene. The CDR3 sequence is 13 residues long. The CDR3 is CASESGTTDTQYF. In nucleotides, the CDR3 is TGTGCCAGCGAAAGCGGGACCACAGATACGCAGTATTTT.

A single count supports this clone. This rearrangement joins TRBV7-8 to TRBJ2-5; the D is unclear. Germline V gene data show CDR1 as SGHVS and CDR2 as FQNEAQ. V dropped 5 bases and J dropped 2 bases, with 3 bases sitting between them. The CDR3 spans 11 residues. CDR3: CASSEQETQYF. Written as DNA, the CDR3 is TGTGCCAGCAGCGAGCAAGAGACCCAGTACTTC.

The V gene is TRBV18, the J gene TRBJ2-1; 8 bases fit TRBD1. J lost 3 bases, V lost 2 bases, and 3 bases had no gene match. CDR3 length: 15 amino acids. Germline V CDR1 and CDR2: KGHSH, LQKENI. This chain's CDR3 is CASSPDRGGYNEQFF. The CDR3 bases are TGTGCCAGCTCACCAGACAGGGGAGGCTACAATGAGCAGTTCTTC. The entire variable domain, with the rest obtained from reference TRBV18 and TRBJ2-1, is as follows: NAGVMQNPRHLVRRRGQEARLRCSPMKGHSHVYWYRQLPEEGLKFMVYLQKENIIDESGMPKERFSAEFPKEGPSILRIQQVVRGDSAAYFCASSPDRGGYNEQFFGPGTRLTVL.

The CDR3 DNA is TGTGCCAGCTCACCATCAGCTGTAGGAGCCCAGCATTTT. This gives the protein CASSPSAVGAQHF. This rearrangement joins TRBV18 to TRBJ1-5, with D unclear. Trimming pared 2 bases from V and 11 bases from J, leaving 13 bases between. CDR3 length equals 13 residues. Germline values: CDR1 KGHSH, CDR2 LQKENI. The full variable domain, in which reference TRBV18 and TRBJ1-5 provide the parts outside the CDR3, is NAGVMQNPRHLVRRRGQEARLRCSPMKGHSHVYWYRQLPEEGLKFMVYLQKENIIDESGMPKERFSAEFPKEGPSILRIQQVVRGDSAAYFCASSPSAVGAQHFGDGTRLSIL.